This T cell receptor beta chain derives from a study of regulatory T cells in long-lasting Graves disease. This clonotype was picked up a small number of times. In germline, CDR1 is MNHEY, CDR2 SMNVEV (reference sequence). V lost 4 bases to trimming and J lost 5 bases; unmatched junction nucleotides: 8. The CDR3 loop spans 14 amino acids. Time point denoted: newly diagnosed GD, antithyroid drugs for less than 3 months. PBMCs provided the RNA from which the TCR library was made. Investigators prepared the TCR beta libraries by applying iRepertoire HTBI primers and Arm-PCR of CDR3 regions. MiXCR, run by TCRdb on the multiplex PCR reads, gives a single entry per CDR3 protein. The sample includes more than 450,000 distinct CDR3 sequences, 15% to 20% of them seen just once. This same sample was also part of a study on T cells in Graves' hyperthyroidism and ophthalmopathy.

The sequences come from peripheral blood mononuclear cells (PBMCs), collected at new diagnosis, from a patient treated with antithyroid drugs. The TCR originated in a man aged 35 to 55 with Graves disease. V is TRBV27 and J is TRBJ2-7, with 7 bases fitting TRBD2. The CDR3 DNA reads TGTGCCAGCAGTTCAGTGAGGAGCGGGGACGAGCAGTACTTC. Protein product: CASSSVRSGDEQYF.